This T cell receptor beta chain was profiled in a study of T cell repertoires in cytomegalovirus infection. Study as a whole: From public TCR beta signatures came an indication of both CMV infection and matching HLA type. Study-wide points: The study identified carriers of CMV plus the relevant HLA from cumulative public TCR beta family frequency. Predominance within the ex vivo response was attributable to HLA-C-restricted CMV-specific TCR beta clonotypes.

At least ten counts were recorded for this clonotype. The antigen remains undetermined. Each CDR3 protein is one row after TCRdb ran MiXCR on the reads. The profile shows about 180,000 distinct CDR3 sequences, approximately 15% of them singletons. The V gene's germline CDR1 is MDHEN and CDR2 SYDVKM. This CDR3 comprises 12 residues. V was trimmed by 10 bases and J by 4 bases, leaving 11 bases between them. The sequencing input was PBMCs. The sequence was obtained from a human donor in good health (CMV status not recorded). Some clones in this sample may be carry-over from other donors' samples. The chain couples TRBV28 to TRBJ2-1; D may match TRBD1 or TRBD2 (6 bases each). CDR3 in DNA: TGTGCCACGGGGGCCGTGTACAATGAGCAGTTCTTC. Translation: CATGAVYNEQFF.